The rows below give T cell receptor beta chains drawn from one sample of a study of shared clonotypes between healthy human individuals. The repertoire was sequenced with immunoSEQ multiplex PCR; TCRdb's copy has only in-frame clones and lacks some. The table records 950,000 to 1,100,000 clones, about 75% of them present only once. Sequencing was performed on memory CD4+ T cells sorted from blood. These receptors were collected from a man aged 18 to 29 in good health. Each CDR3 is given with its conserved first and last residue. A clone size is listed for some rows: how often the clone was seen (once, few, many), or a class if it is expanded.

. | TRBV6-1 | CASSVSVGSTDTQYF
few | TRBV5-1 | CASSINQGARGYTF
. | TRBV9 | CASSVGSSPLHF
. | TRBV5-5 | CASSFTGRDYEQYF
once | TRBV2 | CASSADRNSPLHF
. | TRBV7-2 | CASSLNGGRGKETQYF
. | TRBV4-1 | CASSQTSGVAYEQYF
. | TRBV9 | CASSVAMAGAGNTIYF
. | TRBV5-1 | CASSARTGVDNEQFF
. | TRBV2 | CASRLTSGGVTDTQYF
many | TRBV5-1 | CASSSDGQGYNSPLHF
few | TRBV7-9 | CASSDQVRTEAFF
many | TRBV7-2 | CASSETRDNEQFF
. | TRBV11-2 | CASSFVIVGELFF
. | TRBV27 | CASGLGGTSTDTQYF
. | TRBV30 | CAWSPARTGRIEKLFF
. | TRBV7-2 | CASSRTGTGTYEQYF
. | TRBV2 | CASSETGTRINQPQHF
. | TRBV5-1 | CASSLEGGTNSPLHF
. | TRBV4-1 | CASSQEYGGMLDTQYF
. | TRBV7-8 | CASSPEGLSNQPQHF
. | TRBV10-3 | CAISENRAPGGELFF
. | TRBV10-3 | CAISDGQNEQFF
. | TRBV30 | CAWSRQANEQYF
few | TRBV7-9 | CASSEVGGETQYF
. | TRBV30 | CAWSSKSWGVEQYF
. | TRBV12-5 | CASGLVLGVNTGELFF
. | TRBV15 | CATSRSSGASTDTQYF
. | TRBV14 | CASSLRMGLAGQETQYF
. | TRBV4-3 | CASSHILAGVKETQYF
. | TRBV10-3 | CAIRDRSNEQFF
. | TRBV6-5 | CATSRVSGELFF
. | TRBV5-8 | CVSSFPLAAHTQYF
. | TRBV30 | CAWSVRGGEQYF
. | TRBV6-6 | CATLAGGTGANVLTF
. | TRBV4-3 | CASSQLPFGVVGEKLFF
. | TRBV6-1 | CASNWEGGDAFF
. | TRBV5-4 | CASSWGHRGAYEQYF
once | TRBV28 | CASSFGQGLETQYF
once | TRBV9 | CASSVDEGRETQYF
. | TRBV7-8 | CASTGGSGASYNEQFF
once | TRBV6-1 | CASRDRDQGATQYF
. | TRBV6-5 | CASSQGAPYEQYF
. | TRBV29-1 | CSVADSNGGQPQHF
few | TRBV5-4 | CASSFQGRDEKLFF
. | TRBV6-1 | CASSGTYNQPQHF
. | TRBV5-1 | CASSLGPDRGRTGELFF
. | TRBV19 | CASSTGQGVFVTQYF
. | TRBV7-3 | CASSQDRDSSGFF
. | TRBV29-1 | CSVEDPRGTGAKNIQYF
. | TRBV5-1 | CASSFGGAVGETQYF
many | TRBV5-1 | CASSLYGATEAFF
. | TRBV2 | CASSEGRNAYGYTF
. | TRBV5-1 | CASSFRTPETQYF
. | TRBV6-5 | CASRDRDEQYF